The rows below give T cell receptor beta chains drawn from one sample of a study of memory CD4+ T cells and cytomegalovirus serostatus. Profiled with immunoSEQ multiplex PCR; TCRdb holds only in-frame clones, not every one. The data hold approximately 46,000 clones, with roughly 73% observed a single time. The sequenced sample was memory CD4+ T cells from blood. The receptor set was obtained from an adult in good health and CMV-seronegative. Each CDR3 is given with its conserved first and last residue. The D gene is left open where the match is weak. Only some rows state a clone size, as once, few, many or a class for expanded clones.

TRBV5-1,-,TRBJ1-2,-,TGCGCCAGCAGCTTTGATGACAAGGTCGGTGGCTACACCTTC,CASSFDDKVGGYTF
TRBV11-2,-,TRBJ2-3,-,TGTGCCAGCAGCCTCCGAGGGTTCACAGATACGCAGTATTTT,CASSLRGFTDTQYF
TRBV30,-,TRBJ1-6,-,TGTGCCTGGACAGGGTATAATTCACCCCTCCACTTT,CAWTGYNSPLHF
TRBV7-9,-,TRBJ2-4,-,TGTGCCAGCAGCTTAGAAGGGGCTTGGGCCAAAAACATTCAGTACTTC,CASSLEGAWAKNIQYF
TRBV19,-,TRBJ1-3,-,TGTGCCAGTAGTACTCCCGAAACAGGTGCGGGAAACACCATATATTTT,CASSTPETGAGNTIYF
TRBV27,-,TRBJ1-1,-,TGTGCCAGCAGTCTACAGGGACTTACTGAAGCTTTCTTT,CASSLQGLTEAFF
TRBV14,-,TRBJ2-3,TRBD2,TGTGCCAGCAGCAGGACTAGCGAGAAAGATACGCAGTATTTT,CASSRTSEKDTQYF
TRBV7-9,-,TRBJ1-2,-,TGTGCCAGCAGCTTGGGGACCGGGGATGGCTACACCTTC,CASSLGTGDGYTF
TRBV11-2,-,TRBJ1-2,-,TGTGCCAGCAGCTCCGTACAGGGAAACTATGGCTACACCTTC,CASSSVQGNYGYTF
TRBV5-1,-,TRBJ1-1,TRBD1,TGCGCCAGCAGCCAAGGGGGCCCGGCCACTGAAGCTTTCTTT,CASSQGGPATEAFF
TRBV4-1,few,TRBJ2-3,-,TGCGCCAGCAGCCAATTCCCCGGGACTAGCACAGATACGCAGTATTTT,CASSQFPGTSTDTQYF
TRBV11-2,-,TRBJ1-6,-,TGTGCCAGCAACACGGGAGGAATGTATTCACCCCTCCACTTT,CASNTGGMYSPLHF
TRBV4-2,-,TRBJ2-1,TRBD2,TGTGCCAGCAGCCCGGGACTAGCGGGAGCATACAATGAGCAGTTCTTC,CASSPGLAGAYNEQFF
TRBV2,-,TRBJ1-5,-,TGTGCCAGCCTGCTCGTCCCGGGCCAGAGCAATCAGCCCCAGCATTTT,CASLLVPGQSNQPQHF
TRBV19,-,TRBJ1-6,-,TGTGCCAGTAGTCCCCGGGACCGAAATTCACCCCTCCACTTT,CASSPRDRNSPLHF
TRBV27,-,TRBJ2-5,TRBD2,TGTGCCAGTCAGCGGGGGTACCAAGAGACCCAGTACTTC,CASQRGYQETQYF
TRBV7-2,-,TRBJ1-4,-,TGTGCCAGCAGCTTGATAAGGGCCAGGGGTGAAAAACTGTTTTTT,CASSLIRARGEKLFF
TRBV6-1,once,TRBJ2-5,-,TGTGCCACCAACCCGGCCGGGACGGCGGGGGAGACCCAGTACTTC,CATNPAGTAGETQYF
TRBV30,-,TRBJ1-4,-,TGTGCCTGGAGCGGCGCATCAGGAGTAAATGAAAAACTGTTTTTT,CAWSGASGVNEKLFF
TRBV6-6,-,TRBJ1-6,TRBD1,TGTGCCAGCAGCCACCTGGACAGGGGGAATTCACCCCTCCACTTT,CASSHLDRGNSPLHF
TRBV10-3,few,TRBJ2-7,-,TGTGCCATCAATCCGGGAGGGGGCACCTACGAGCAGTACTTC,CAINPGGGTYEQYF
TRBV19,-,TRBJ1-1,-,TGTGCCAGTTTTCGCAGGGGCGGGAACACTGAAGCTTTCTTT,CASFRRGGNTEAFF
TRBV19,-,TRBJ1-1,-,TGTGCCAGTAGTCCGAGACCGTTAGGTGCGGCTTTCTTT,CASSPRPLGAAFF
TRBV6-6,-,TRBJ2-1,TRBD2,TGTGCCAGCAAAGCGGGGGCGGGGAATGAGCAGTTCTTC,CASKAGAGNEQFF
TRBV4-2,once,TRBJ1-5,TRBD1,TGTGCCAGCAGCCAAGCTGGGACAGGGGCCTTGGGGCCCCAGCATTTT,CASSQAGTGALGPQHF
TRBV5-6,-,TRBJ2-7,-,TGTGCCAGCAGCAGGGAGGCAAAGGAGCAGTACTTC,CASSREAKEQYF
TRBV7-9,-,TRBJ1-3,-,TGTGCCAGCGGACATAGCTCTGGAAACACCATATATTTT,CASGHSSGNTIYF
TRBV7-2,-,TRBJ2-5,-,TGTGCCAGCAGCTTACCTTTGGCGGAGACCCAGTACTTC,CASSLPLAETQYF
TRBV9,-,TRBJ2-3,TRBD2,TGTGCCAGCAGCGTAGCTCCGGGACTAGCGGGGACCACAGATACGCAGTATTTT,CASSVAPGLAGTTDTQYF
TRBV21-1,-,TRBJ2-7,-,TGTGCCAGCAGCAACGCAGGACAGGGGAGGGAGCAGTACTTC,CASSNAGQGREQYF
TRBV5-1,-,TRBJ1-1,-,TGCGCCAGCAGCTTGGGCGGAATTAACACTGAAGCTTTCTTT,CASSLGGINTEAFF
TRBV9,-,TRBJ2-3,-,TGTGCCAGCAGCTGGCGGAGCGGCCCCACAGATACGCAGTATTTT,CASSWRSGPTDTQYF
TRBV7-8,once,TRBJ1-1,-,TGTGCCAGCAGCGAAGCGGCGAACACTGAAGCTTTCTTT,CASSEAANTEAFF
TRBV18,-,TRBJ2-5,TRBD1,TGTGCCAGCTCGCAGGGACAGGGTGACGAGACCCAGTACTTC,CASSQGQGDETQYF